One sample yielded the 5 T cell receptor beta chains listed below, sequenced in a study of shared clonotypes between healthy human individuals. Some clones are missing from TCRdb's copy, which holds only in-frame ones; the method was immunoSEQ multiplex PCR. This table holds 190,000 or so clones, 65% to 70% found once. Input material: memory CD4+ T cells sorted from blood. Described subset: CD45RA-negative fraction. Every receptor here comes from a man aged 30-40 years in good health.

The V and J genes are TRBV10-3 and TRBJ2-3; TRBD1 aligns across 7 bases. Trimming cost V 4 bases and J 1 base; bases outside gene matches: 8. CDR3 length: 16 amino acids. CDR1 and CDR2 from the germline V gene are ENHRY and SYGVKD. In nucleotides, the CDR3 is TGTGCCATCAGTGCAAACCGACAGGGTCGCACAGATACGCAGTATTTT. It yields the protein CAISANRQGRTDTQYF.

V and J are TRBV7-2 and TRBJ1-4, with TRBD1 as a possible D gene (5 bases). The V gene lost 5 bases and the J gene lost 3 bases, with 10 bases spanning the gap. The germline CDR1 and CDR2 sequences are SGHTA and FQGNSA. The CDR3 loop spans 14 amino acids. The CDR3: CASSRGASNEKLFF. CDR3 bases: TGTGCCAGCAGCAGAGGGGCCTCTAATGAAAAACTGTTTTTT.

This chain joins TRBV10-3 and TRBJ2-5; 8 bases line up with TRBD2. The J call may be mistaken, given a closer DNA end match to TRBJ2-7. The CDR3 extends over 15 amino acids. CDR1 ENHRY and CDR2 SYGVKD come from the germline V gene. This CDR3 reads CAISPNSGTYYEQYF. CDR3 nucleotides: TGTGCCATCAGCCCGAATAGCGGGACCTACTACGAGCAGTACTTC.

Here the CDR3 reads CASSSPGGAKNIQYF. CDR3 coding DNA: TGTGCCAGCAGTTCCCCAGGAGGAGCCAAAAACATTCAGTACTTC. The chain is built from TRBV6-5 and TRBJ2-4, with D maybe TRBD2 (5 bases). The CDR3 has 15 residues. Germline V gene sequence: CDR1 MNHEY, CDR2 SVGAGI. V shed 4 bases and J shed 0 bases, with 10 bases lying between them.

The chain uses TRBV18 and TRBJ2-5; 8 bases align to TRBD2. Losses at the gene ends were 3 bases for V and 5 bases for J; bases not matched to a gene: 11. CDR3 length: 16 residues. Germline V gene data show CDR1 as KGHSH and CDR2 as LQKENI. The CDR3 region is CASSPFGSGSRETQYF. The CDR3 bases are TGTGCCAGCTCACCCTTTGGAAGCGGGAGTAGGGAGACCCAGTACTTC.